The source of this TCR beta chain is a study of shared T cell receptors in the human thymus. This clone has a single count. The CDR3 is 16 residues long. V was pared by 0 bases and J by 1 base, with 12 bases between. Germline CDR1 reads ENHRY; CDR2 reads SYGVKD. Libraries were prepared by immunoSEQ multiplex PCR; TCRdb keeps only in-frame clonotypes and omits some of them. The sample has around 730,000 clones; 70% to 90% are singletons. These data are also associated with another study on human thymus T cells. That report adds: Corrective cardiac surgery supplied the resected thymus tissue.

V and J are TRBV10-3 and TRBJ1-2; no reliable D call. The sequenced material came from thymocytes. The receptor's source is a girl less than two years old with a congenital heart defect. The CDR3 DNA reads as TGTGCCATCAGTGAGTCGTTGAGGACTAATAACTATGGCTACACCTTC. It yields the protein CAISESLRTNNYGYTF.